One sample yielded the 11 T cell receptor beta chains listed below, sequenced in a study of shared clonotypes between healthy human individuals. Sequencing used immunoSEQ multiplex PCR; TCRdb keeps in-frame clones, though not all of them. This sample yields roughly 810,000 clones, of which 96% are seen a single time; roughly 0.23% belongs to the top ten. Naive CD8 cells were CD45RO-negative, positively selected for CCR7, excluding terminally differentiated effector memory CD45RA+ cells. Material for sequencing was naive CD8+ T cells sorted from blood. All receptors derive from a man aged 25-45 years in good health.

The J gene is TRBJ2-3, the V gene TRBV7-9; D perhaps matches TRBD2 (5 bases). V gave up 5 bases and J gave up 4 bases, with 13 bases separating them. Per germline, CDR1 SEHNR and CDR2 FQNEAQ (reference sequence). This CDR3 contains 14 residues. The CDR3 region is CASSRTDGADTQYF. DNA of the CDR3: TGTGCCAGCAGCCGAACAGACGGGGCAGATACGCAGTATTTT.

The CDR3 bases are TGTGCCAGCAGCTTATTCGGGACAGCCTACGAGCAGTACTTC. Its translation is CASSLFGTAYEQYF. The chain employs TRBV7-8 and TRBJ2-7; TRBD1 matches 7 bases. Germline V lookup: CDR1 SGHVS, CDR2 FQNEAQ. The CDR3 loop spans 14 amino acids. The junction had 3 bases not matched to a gene; V was cut back by 2 bases and J by 2 bases.

CDR3 in DNA: TGTGCCAGCAGTTTGACAGGGATCGGCTACACCTTC. Amino acids: CASSLTGIGYTF. V and J are TRBV27 and TRBJ1-2, with TRBD1 matching over 7 bases. In germline, CDR1 is MNHEY, CDR2 SMNVEV (reference sequence). Trimming cost V 3 bases and J 8 bases; bases outside gene matches: 3. The CDR3 extends over 12 amino acids.

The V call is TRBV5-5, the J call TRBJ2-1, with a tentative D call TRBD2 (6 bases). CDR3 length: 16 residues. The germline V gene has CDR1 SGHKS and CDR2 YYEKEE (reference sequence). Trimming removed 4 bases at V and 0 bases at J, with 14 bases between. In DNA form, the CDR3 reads TGTGCCAGCAGCCCCCACCCGGACTACTCCTACAATGAGCAGTTCTTC. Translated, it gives CASSPHPDYSYNEQFF.

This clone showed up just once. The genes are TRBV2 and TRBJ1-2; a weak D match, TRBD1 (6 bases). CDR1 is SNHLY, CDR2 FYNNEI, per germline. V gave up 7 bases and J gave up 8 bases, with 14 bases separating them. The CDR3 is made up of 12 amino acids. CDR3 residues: CASTQGSLGYTF. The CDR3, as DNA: TGTGCCAGCACACAGGGATCTCTCGGCTACACCTTC.

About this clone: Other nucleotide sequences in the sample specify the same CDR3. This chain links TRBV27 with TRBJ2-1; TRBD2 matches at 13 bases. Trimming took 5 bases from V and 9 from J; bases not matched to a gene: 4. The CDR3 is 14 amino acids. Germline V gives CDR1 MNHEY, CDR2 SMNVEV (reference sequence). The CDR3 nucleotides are TGTGCCAGCAGTCCTGGACTAGCGGGAGTTGAGCAGTTCTTC. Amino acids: CASSPGLAGVEQFF.

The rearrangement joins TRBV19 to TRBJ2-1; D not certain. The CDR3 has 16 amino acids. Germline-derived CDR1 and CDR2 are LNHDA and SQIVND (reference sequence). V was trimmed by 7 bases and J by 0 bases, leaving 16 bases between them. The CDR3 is CASTPGRASSYNEQFF. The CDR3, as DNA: TGTGCCAGTACCCCGGGTAGGGCCAGCTCCTACAATGAGCAGTTCTTC.

The CDR3 loop reads CASPGTGGRDEQFF. The CDR3 DNA sequence: TGTGCCAGTCCCGGGACAGGGGGTAGGGATGAGCAGTTCTTC. V gene TRBV6-1 combines with J gene TRBJ2-1, with TRBD1 matching 11 bases. The CDR3 has 14 residues. J gave up 8 bases and V 9 bases, and 9 bases lay outside the gene matches. Germline V gene sequence: CDR1 MNHNS, CDR2 SASEGT.

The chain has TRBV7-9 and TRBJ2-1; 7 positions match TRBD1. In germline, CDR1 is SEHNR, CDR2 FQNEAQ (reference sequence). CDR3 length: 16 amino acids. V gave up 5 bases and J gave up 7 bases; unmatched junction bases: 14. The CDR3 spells CASSPPRGGSRNEQFF. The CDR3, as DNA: TGTGCCAGCAGCCCCCCTCGAGGGGGCTCTAGGAATGAGCAGTTCTTC.

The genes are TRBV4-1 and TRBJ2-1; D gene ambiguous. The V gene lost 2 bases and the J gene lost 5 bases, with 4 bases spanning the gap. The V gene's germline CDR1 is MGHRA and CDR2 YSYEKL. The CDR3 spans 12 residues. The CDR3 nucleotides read TGCGCCAGCAGCCAATTCAACAATGAGCAGTTCTTC. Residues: CASSQFNNEQFF.

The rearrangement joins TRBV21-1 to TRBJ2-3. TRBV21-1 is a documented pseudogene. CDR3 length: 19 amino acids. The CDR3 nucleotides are TGTGCCAGCAGCAAATCGAGCCGGCCTATACCGCCTGGCACAGATACGCAGTATTTT. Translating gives CASSKSSRPIPPGTDTQYF.